The rows below give T cell receptor beta chains drawn from one sample of a study of cytomegalovirus exposure and HLA in healthy donors. Only in-frame clones appear in the TCRdb table, and some are missing; sequencing was by immunoSEQ multiplex PCR. The sample lists some 150,000 clones; 74% were seen once. Sample: PBMCs. The receptor source for this set is a man between 18 and 35 years old in good health and CMV-seropositive. Both conserved end residues are trimmed from each CDR3. Fields, in order: V gene, J gene, CDR3 protein.

TRBV4-1,TRBJ1-1,ASSSRQGANTEAF
TRBV5-1,TRBJ1-1,ASSYSGSMNTEAF
TRBV6-5,TRBJ2-1,ASSRSGDDYNEQF
TRBV5-1,TRBJ1-1,ASSPPAAADTEAF
TRBV15,TRBJ2-1,ATTIGSSGYNEQF
TRBV5-1,TRBJ1-4,ASSFRLMGQGATNEKLF
TRBV11-2,TRBJ2-1,ASSLGTGSNEQF
TRBV18,TRBJ2-1,ASSHDSVPSGEQF
TRBV30,TRBJ2-7,AWSQREDHEQY
TRBV7-6,TRBJ1-5,ASSLSVGGGNQPQH
TRBV27,TRBJ2-5,ASSKLTGLQQTQY
TRBV28,TRBJ2-6,ASSPPDSSGANVLT
TRBV5-6,TRBJ2-7,ASSFDQDRGEQY
TRBV27,TRBJ1-5,ASSLSGSGGPQH
TRBV20-1,TRBJ1-1,SARMNTEAF
TRBV19,TRBJ2-7,ASSTGGYEQY
TRBV28,TRBJ2-7,ASSFLVQGPSYEQY
TRBV4-1,TRBJ2-4,ASSFHWGERENIQY
TRBV7-2,TRBJ2-3,ASSHSSGATDTQY
TRBV7-9,TRBJ2-3,ASSRQGMESDTQY
TRBV7-2,TRBJ2-1,ASSPLGGGSYNEQF